This T cell receptor (beta chain) came from a study of regulatory T cells in long-lasting Graves disease. Findings and limits, study-wide: There were preferences for TRBV28, TRBJ1-2 and TRBJ2-5 in persistent disease.

The V gene lost 0 bases and the J gene lost 1 base, with 9 bases spanning the gap. CDR3 length: 15 residues. Germline V gives CDR1 MGHRA, CDR2 YSYEKL. Indicated time point: newly diagnosed GD, antithyroid drugs for less than 3 months. The TCR library was made from RNA that had been extracted from PBMCs in TRIzol. This clonotype showed up just a few times. The target antigen is unknown. Arm-PCR of CDR3 regions with iRepertoire HTBI primers generated TCR beta libraries. TCRdb reprocessed the multiplex PCR reads via MiXCR and lists one record per CDR3 protein. This sample carries roughly 500,000 distinct CDR3 sequences, approximately 14% of them seen once, and the ten largest clones take 17%. These data also formed part of another study, on T cells in Graves' hyperthyroidism and ophthalmopathy. That source adds: It was uncontrolled infection, other autoimmune disease, pregnancy or lactation that excluded patients.

This specimen consisted of peripheral blood mononuclear cells (PBMCs), obtained at new diagnosis, from a patient treated with antithyroid drugs. The sequence derives from a woman in her fifties or sixties with Graves disease. The chain has TRBV4-1 and TRBJ1-2, with unresolved D. DNA of the CDR3: TGCGCCAGCAGCCAAGAGGCAGCCTTTAACTATGGCTACACCTTC. It translates to CASSQEAAFNYGYTF.